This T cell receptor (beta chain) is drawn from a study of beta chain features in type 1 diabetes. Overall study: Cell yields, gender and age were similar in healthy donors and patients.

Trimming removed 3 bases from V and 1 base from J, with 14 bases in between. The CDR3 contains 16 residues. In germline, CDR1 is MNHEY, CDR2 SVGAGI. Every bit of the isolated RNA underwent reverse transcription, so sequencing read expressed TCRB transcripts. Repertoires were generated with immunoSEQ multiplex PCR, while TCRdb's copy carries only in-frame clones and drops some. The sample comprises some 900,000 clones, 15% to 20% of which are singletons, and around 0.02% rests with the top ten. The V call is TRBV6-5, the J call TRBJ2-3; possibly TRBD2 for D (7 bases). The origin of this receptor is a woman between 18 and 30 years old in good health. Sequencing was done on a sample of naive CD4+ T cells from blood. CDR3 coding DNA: TGTGCCAGCAGTTATAGGGGGGGGAAGGGCACAGATACGCAGTATTTT. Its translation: CASSYRGGKGTDTQYF.